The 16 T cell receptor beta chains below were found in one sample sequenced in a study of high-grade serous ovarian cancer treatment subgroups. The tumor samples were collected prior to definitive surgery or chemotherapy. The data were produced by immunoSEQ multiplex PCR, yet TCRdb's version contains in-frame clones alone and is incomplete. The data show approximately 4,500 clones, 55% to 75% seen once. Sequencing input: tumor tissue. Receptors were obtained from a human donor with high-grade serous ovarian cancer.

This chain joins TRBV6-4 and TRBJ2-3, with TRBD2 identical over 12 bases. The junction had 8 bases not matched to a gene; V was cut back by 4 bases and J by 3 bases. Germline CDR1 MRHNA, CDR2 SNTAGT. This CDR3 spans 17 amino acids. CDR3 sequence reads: CASSATTSGGGTDTQYF. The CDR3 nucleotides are TGTGCCAGCAGTGCCACGACTAGCGGGGGAGGGACAGATACGCAGTATTTT.

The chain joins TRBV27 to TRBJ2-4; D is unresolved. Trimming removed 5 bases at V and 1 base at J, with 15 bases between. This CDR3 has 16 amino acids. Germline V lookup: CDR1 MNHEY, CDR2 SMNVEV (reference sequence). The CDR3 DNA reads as TGTGCCAGCAGTAACTCAGACGGGCTGGCCAAAAACATTCAGTACTTC. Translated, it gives CASSNSDGLAKNIQYF.

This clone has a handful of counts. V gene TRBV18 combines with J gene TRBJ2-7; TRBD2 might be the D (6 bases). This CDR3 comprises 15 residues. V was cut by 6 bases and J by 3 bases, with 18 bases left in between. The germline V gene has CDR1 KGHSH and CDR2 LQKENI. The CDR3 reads CASSLRTPGSYEQYF. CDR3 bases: TGTGCCAGCTCTCTAAGGACCCCCGGGAGCTACGAGCAGTACTTC.

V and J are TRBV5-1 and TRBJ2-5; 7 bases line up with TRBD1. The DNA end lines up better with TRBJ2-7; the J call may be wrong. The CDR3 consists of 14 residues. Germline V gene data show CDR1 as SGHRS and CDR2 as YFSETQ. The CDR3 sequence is CASSLDEGAYEQYF. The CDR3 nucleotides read TGCGCCAGCAGCTTGGACGAGGGGGCGTACGAGCAGTACTTC.

CDR3 region: CASSKRTGHRGYTF. The CDR3 DNA sequence: TGTGCCAGCAGCAAAAGGACAGGGCATCGGGGCTACACCTTC. The chain uses TRBV21-1 and TRBJ1-2; the table's TRBD1 call for D was not verified on the DNA. TRBV21-1 is a pseudogene. The CDR3 runs to 14 residues.

The CDR3 sequence: CASSPATGNKYNEQFF. Here the CDR3 DNA reads TGTGCCAGCAGCCCAGCGACAGGGAACAAATACAATGAGCAGTTCTTC. The gene calls are TRBV6-6 and TRBJ2-1; 7 bases align to TRBD1. The CDR3 covers 16 residues. V trimming: 6 bases; J trimming: 4 bases; junction bases outside the gene matches: 12. Germline-derived CDR1 and CDR2 are MNHNY and SVGAGI (reference sequence).

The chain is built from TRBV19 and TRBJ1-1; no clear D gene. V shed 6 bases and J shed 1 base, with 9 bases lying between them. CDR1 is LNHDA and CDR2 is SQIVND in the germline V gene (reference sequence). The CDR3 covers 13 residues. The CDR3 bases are TGTGCCAGTAGCCCTAATCGGAACACTGAAGCTTTCTTT. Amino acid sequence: CASSPNRNTEAFF.

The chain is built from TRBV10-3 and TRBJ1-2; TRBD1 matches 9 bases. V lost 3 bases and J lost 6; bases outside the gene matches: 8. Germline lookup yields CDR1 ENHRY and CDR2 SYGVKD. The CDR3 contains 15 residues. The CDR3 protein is CAISERLGQGDGYTF. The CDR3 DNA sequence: TGTGCCATCAGTGAAAGGCTGGGACAGGGAGATGGCTACACCTTC.

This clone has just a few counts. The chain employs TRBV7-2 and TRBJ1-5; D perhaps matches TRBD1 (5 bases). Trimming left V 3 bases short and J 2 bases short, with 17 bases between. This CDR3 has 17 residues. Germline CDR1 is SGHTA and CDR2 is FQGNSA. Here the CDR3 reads CASSFYGSGGGNQPQHF. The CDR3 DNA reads TGTGCCAGCAGCTTCTATGGGTCTGGGGGAGGCAATCAGCCCCAGCATTTT.

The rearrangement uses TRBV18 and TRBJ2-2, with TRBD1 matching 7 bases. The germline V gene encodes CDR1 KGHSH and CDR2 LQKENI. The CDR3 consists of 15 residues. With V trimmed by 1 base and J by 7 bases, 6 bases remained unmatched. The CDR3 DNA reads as TGTGCCAGCTCACCACTGCGACAGGGAAGCGGGGAGCTGTTTTTT. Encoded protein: CASSPLRQGSGELFF.

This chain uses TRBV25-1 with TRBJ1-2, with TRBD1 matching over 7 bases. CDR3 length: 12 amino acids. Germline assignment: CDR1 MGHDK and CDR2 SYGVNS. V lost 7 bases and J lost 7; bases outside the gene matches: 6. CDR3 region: CASTHRGRGYTF. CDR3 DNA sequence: TGTGCCAGCACTCACAGGGGACGTGGCTACACCTTC.

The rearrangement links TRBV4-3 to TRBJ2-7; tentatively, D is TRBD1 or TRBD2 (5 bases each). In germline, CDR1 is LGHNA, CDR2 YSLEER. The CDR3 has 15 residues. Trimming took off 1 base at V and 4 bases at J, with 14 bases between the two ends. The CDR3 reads CASSQGAGTEYEQYF. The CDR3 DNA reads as TGCGCCAGCAGCCAAGGGGCCGGGACCGAATACGAGCAGTACTTC.

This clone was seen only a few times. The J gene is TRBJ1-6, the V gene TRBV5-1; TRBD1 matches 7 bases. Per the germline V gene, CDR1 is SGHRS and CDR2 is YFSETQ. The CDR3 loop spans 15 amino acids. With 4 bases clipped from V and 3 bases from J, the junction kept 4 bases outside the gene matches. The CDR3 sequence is CASSPGTDYNSPLHF. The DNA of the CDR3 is TGCGCCAGCAGCCCGGGGACAGACTATAATTCACCCCTCCACTTT. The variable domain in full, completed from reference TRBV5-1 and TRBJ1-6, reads KAGVTQTPRYLIKTRGQQVTLSCSPISGHRSVSWYQQTPGQGLQFLFEYFSETQRNKGNFPGRFSGRQFSNSRSEMNVSTLELGDSALYLCASSPGTDYNSPLHFGNGTRLTVT.

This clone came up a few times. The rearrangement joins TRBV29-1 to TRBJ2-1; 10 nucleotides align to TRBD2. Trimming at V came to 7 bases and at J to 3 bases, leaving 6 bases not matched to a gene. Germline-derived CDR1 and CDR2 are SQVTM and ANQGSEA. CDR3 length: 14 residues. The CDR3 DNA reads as TGCAGCGCCAAACTAGCGGGGATCTACAATGAGCAGTTCTTC. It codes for CSAKLAGIYNEQFF.

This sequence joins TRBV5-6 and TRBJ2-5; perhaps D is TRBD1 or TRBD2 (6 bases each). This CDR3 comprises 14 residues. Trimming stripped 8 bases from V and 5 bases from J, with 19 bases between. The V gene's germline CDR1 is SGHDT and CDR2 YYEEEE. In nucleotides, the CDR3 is TGTGCCAGTCAGAGGTGGGGGGCCGGGGAGACCCAGTACTTC. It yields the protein CASQRWGAGETQYF.

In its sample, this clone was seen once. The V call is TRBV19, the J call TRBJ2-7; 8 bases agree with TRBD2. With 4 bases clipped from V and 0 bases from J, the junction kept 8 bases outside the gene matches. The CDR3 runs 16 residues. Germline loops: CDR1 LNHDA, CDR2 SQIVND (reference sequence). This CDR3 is CASSTFTGGSSYEQYF. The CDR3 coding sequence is TGTGCCAGTAGTACTTTTACGGGGGGGAGCTCCTACGAGCAGTACTTC. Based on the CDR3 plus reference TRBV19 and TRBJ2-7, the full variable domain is DGGITQSPKYLFRKEGQNVTLSCEQNLNHDAMYWYRQDPGQGLRLIYYSQIVNDFQKGDIAEGYSVSREKKESFPLTVTSAQKNPTAFYLCASSTFTGGSSYEQYFGPGTRLTVT.